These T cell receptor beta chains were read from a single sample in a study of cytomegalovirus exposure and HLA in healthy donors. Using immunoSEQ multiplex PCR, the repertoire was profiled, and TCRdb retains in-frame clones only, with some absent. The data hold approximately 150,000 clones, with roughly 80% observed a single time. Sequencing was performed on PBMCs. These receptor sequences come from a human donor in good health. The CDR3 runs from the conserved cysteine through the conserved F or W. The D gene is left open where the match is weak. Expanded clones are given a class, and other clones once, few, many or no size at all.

cdr3_nt: TGTGCCAGCAGCGTCCTACAGGACGATAATTCACCCCTCCACTTT
cdr3_aa: CASSVLQDDNSPLHF
j_call: TRBJ1-6
v_call: TRBV9
clone_size: few
cdr3_length: 15
d_call: NA

cdr3_nt: TGTGCCAGCTCACCGGTAAATCGGTACGAGCAGTACTTC
cdr3_aa: CASSPVNRYEQYF
j_call: TRBJ2-7
v_call: TRBV18
clone_size: NA
cdr3_length: 13
d_call: NA

cdr3_nt: TGTGCCAGCATTGGCGGGCCTAGCACAGATACGCAGTATTTT
cdr3_aa: CASIGGPSTDTQYF
j_call: TRBJ2-3
v_call: TRBV6-5
clone_size: NA
cdr3_length: 14
d_call: NA

cdr3_nt: TGTGCCAGCAGTTTATCTTGGGGAGACAGGGGTCTGACCTACGAGCAGTACTTC
cdr3_aa: CASSLSWGDRGLTYEQYF
j_call: TRBJ2-7
v_call: TRBV27
clone_size: NA
cdr3_length: 18
d_call: TRBD1

cdr3_nt: TGTGCCAGCAGCTTATTGGGGCCTGGGGCCAACGTCCTGACTTTC
cdr3_aa: CASSLLGPGANVLTF
j_call: TRBJ2-6
v_call: TRBV7-2
clone_size: NA
cdr3_length: 15
d_call: NA

cdr3_nt: TGTGCCAGCAGCTACCGCTGGGCGGGGGCTAGCACAGATACGCAGTATTTT
cdr3_aa: CASSYRWAGASTDTQYF
j_call: TRBJ2-3
v_call: TRBV9
clone_size: NA
cdr3_length: 17
d_call: NA

cdr3_nt: TGTGCCAGCAGCAAAGGAAGCAGCGGAGCTTTCTTT
cdr3_aa: CASSKGSSGAFF
j_call: TRBJ1-1
v_call: TRBV21-1
clone_size: few
cdr3_length: 12
d_call: NA

cdr3_nt: TGCGCCAGCAGCTTGGTTTCTAGCGGAGGGAGCACAGATACGCAGTATTTT
cdr3_aa: CASSLVSSGGSTDTQYF
j_call: TRBJ2-3
v_call: TRBV5-1
clone_size: NA
cdr3_length: 17
d_call: TRBD2

cdr3_nt: TGTGCCAGCAGTTCGACAGGGGGCCTGGGTGTAGGAAAGGGCTACACCTTC
cdr3_aa: CASSSTGGLGVGKGYTF
j_call: TRBJ1-2
v_call: TRBV27
clone_size: NA
cdr3_length: 17
d_call: TRBD1

cdr3_nt: TGTGCCAGCAGCTTAGAGAGAGGGAACACTGAAGCTTTCTTT
cdr3_aa: CASSLERGNTEAFF
j_call: TRBJ1-1
v_call: TRBV7-9
clone_size: NA
cdr3_length: 14
d_call: NA

cdr3_nt: TGTGCCAGCAGCGTAACTAGCGGGGGGGCCAGCGCAGATACGCAGTATTTT
cdr3_aa: CASSVTSGGASADTQYF
j_call: TRBJ2-3
v_call: TRBV9
clone_size: few
cdr3_length: 17
d_call: TRBD2

cdr3_nt: TGTGCCAGCGGGGGGACAGTTAACACCGGGGAGCTGTTTTTT
cdr3_aa: CASGGTVNTGELFF
j_call: TRBJ2-2
v_call: TRBV6-1
clone_size: NA
cdr3_length: 14
d_call: NA

cdr3_nt: TGTGCCAGCCTCCGACAGGGTACTGAAAAACTGTTTTTT
cdr3_aa: CASLRQGTEKLFF
j_call: TRBJ1-4
v_call: TRBV25-1
clone_size: NA
cdr3_length: 13
d_call: TRBD1

cdr3_nt: TGTGCCAGCAGTTACCGGGACGAGCAGTACTTC
cdr3_aa: CASSYRDEQYF
j_call: TRBJ2-7
v_call: TRBV2
clone_size: NA
cdr3_length: 11
d_call: NA

cdr3_nt: TGTGCCAGCAGCGTTAGCGGGGACACTGAAGCTTTCTTT
cdr3_aa: CASSVSGDTEAFF
j_call: TRBJ1-1
v_call: TRBV9
clone_size: NA
cdr3_length: 13
d_call: NA

cdr3_nt: TGTGCCAGCAGTGAAGCACGGGTTGCCTCTGGAAACACCATATATTTT
cdr3_aa: CASSEARVASGNTIYF
j_call: TRBJ1-3
v_call: TRBV2
clone_size: NA
cdr3_length: 16
d_call: NA

cdr3_nt: TGTGCCAGCAGCCCGCTCGCCAGGGTGTACACTGAAGCTTTCTTT
cdr3_aa: CASSPLARVYTEAFF
j_call: TRBJ1-1
v_call: TRBV5-5
clone_size: NA
cdr3_length: 15
d_call: NA

cdr3_nt: TGTGCCAGCAGCACGAGGAGCTCCTACAATGAGCAGTTCTTC
cdr3_aa: CASSTRSSYNEQFF
j_call: TRBJ2-1
v_call: TRBV7-2
clone_size: NA
cdr3_length: 14
d_call: NA